A single sample is the source of the 32 T cell receptor beta chains below, sequenced in a study of post-analysis software for immune sequencing data. Findings and limits, study-wide: The study found TRBV5-6, TRBV5-1 and TRBV20-1 among five or six TRBV segments more frequent in patients than controls.

Antigens of these TCRs are unknown. TCR beta cDNA libraries included unique molecular identifiers. A single record per CDR3 protein comes from TCRdb applying MiXCR to the PCR reads. The sample consists of about 620,000 distinct CDR3 sequences, about 44% of them appearing once. Sequences were obtained from blood. These TCRs come from a girl between 10 and 17 years old with multiple sclerosis.

This clonotype was detected a few times. The chain combines TRBV12-3 or TRBV12-4 with TRBJ2-1, with D possibly TRBD1 on 7 matching bases. The CDR3 runs to 16 residues. V gave up 6 bases and J gave up 7 bases, with 22 bases separating them. The CDR3 DNA reads TGTGCCAGCAGCTCCCGGCGGAGGGGGCTTCCAAATGAGCAGTTCTTC. As protein: CASSSRRRGLPNEQFF.

This clonotype was seen only a few times. The V call is TRBV5-1, the J call TRBJ2-5, with 9 nucleotides matching TRBD1. The germline V gene encodes CDR1 SGHRS and CDR2 YFSETQ. Trimming at V came to 3 bases and at J to 1 base, leaving 4 bases not matched to a gene. The CDR3 runs to 15 residues. The CDR3 region has the DNA TGCGCCAGCAGCTCGGGACAGGGAACCCAAGAGACCCAGTACTTC. Encoded protein: CASSSGQGTQETQYF.

CDR3: CASSFSPNTEAFF. For the CDR3, the DNA is TGTGCCAGCAGCTTTTCGCCGAACACTGAAGCTTTCTTT. The rearrangement joins TRBV11-3 to TRBJ1-1, with D hard to call. Germline V CDR1 and CDR2: SGHNT, YENEEA. This CDR3 is built from 13 residues. V dropped 3 bases and J dropped 1 base, with 6 bases sitting between them.

Notes on this clonotype: It may be a read error: a sequence one base away is much more abundant. The CDR3 nucleotides are TGTGCCAGCAGTGGGATTAGCACAGATACGCAGTATTTT. Its protein product is CASSGISTDTQYF. The chain carries TRBV6-1 and TRBJ2-3; D uncertain. The germline gives CDR1 MNHNS, CDR2 SASEGT. The germline V and J ends were trimmed by 4 bases and 0 bases, with 5 bases remaining between them. The CDR3 is made up of 13 amino acids.

This chain joins TRBV29-1 and TRBJ2-3; possible D gene TRBD1, 5 bases. Germline V lookup: CDR1 SQVTM, CDR2 ANQGSEA. Trimming pared 6 bases from V and 3 bases from J, leaving 16 bases between. This CDR3 region has 14 residues. This chain's CDR3 is CSVVGGALTDTQYF. CDR3 nucleotides: TGCAGCGTGGTTGGTGGGGCTTTGACAGATACGCAGTATTTT.

This clonotype has just a few counts. The chain employs TRBV12-3 or TRBV12-4 and TRBJ2-3; 7 bases are a match to TRBD2. The CDR3 has 15 amino acids. The V gene end was trimmed by 0 bases and the J gene end by 3 bases; junction bases not matched to a gene: 3. Written as DNA, the CDR3 is TGTGCCAGCAGTTTAGCGGGACTACAGACAGATACGCAGTATTTT. It yields the protein CASSLAGLQTDTQYF.

This clonotype has a handful of counts. The rearrangement uses TRBV4-1 and TRBJ2-5, with 9 bases identical to TRBD2. Germline V gene lookup returns CDR1 MGHRA and CDR2 YSYEKL. The trim removed 0 bases at V and 8 bases at J, leaving 10 bases unmatched. CDR3 length equals 16 residues. CDR3 nucleotides: TGCGCCAGCAGCCAAGAGTATAGCGGGGGCCTCGGTACCCAGTACTTC. Protein: CASSQEYSGGLGTQYF.

This chain links TRBV5-1 with TRBJ1-2; D remains ambiguous. In germline, CDR1 is SGHRS, CDR2 YFSETQ. Trimming removed 2 bases at V and 4 bases at J, with 9 bases between. The CDR3 has 13 amino acids. The CDR3 nucleotides read TGCGCCAGCAGCTTTGCCATCGGCTATGGCTACACCTTC. Residues: CASSFAIGYGYTF.

V gene TRBV5-1 combines with J gene TRBJ2-1; D might be TRBD2 (5 bases). Trimming removed 1 base from V and 5 bases from J, with 7 bases in between. Per germline, CDR1 SGHRS and CDR2 YFSETQ. The CDR3 is made up of 13 amino acids. The CDR3 reads CASSLSGNNEQFF. The CDR3 DNA sequence: TGCGCCAGCAGCTTGTCCGGGAACAATGAGCAGTTCTTC.

The sample holds a few counts of this clonotype. J is TRBJ2-5 and V is TRBV20-1, with 11 bases fitting TRBD1. In germline, CDR1 is DFQATT, CDR2 SNEGSKA (reference sequence). V shed 3 bases and J 11 bases; nucleotides not matched to a gene: 8. This CDR3 is 13 amino acids long. This chain's CDR3 is CSARGDRGDEQYF. The CDR3 nucleotides are TGCAGTGCTAGGGGGGACAGGGGGGATGAGCAGTACTTC.

The chain recombines TRBV27 with TRBJ1-5, with D possibly TRBD1 on 5 matching bases. There are 13 residues in the CDR3. V was cut by 5 bases and J by 9 bases, with 14 bases left in between. Germline V lookup: CDR1 MNHEY, CDR2 SMNVEV (reference sequence). As DNA, the CDR3 is TGTGCCAGCAGTCTCCCGACAGTTGGGCCCCAGCATTTT. Translating gives CASSLPTVGPQHF.

This chain links TRBV12-3 or TRBV12-4 with TRBJ2-5; D may be TRBD1 or TRBD2 (5 bases each). V was cut by 6 bases and J by 13 bases, with 21 bases left in between. The CDR3 length is 13 residues. This CDR3 is CASSLGTSESSYF. The CDR3 coding sequence is TGTGCCAGCAGCCTGGGGACCTCGGAGAGTTCGTACTTC.

This CDR3 reads CASSSSGQGDYGYTF. Written as DNA, the CDR3 is TGCGCCAGCAGCTCGAGTGGACAGGGCGACTATGGCTACACCTTC. The V gene is TRBV5-1, the J gene TRBJ1-2; TRBD1 matches 8 bases. CDR1 is SGHRS and CDR2 is YFSETQ in the germline V gene. The CDR3 has 15 amino acids. Trimming at V came to 3 bases and at J to 3 bases, leaving 7 bases not matched to a gene.

This chain connects TRBV4-1 to TRBJ2-5, with D possibly called TRBD1 or TRBD2 (5 bases each). The V gene lost 10 bases and the J gene lost 1 base, with 10 bases spanning the gap. Germline V lookup: CDR1 MGHRA, CDR2 YSYEKL. The CDR3 sequence is 12 residues long. CDR3 amino acids: CAIFGGQETQYF. CDR3 nucleotides: TGCGCCATCTTTGGGGGCCAAGAGACCCAGTACTTC.

A few counts support this clonotype. The chain recombines TRBV10-3 with TRBJ1-2; TRBD1 is a possible D gene (6 bases). The germline CDR1 and CDR2 sequences are ENHRY and SYGVKD. This CDR3 comprises 17 residues. The V gene lost 2 bases and the J gene lost 4 bases, with 20 bases spanning the gap. The CDR3 sequence: CAISEDDQGTLFYGYTF. The CDR3 DNA reads as TGTGCCATCAGTGAGGATGATCAGGGGACTCTTTTCTATGGCTACACCTTC.

This clonotype was detected a few times. The chain recombines TRBV9 with TRBJ1-1; D call uncertain. The CDR3 consists of 13 residues. The germline V gene has CDR1 SGDLS and CDR2 YYNGEE. Deletions cut 3 bases from V and 10 bases from J, with 16 bases between. CDR3 DNA sequence: TGTGCCAGCAGCGGAGCTCTCGCGCGTGGAGCTTTCTTT. It codes for CASSGALARGAFF.

This sequence joins TRBV29-1 and TRBJ2-1, with 7 positions matching TRBD2. Germline lookup yields CDR1 SQVTM and CDR2 ANQGSEA. The V gene end was trimmed by 7 bases and the J gene end by 10 bases; junction bases not matched to a gene: 7. The CDR3 length is 11 residues. The CDR3 DNA follows: TGCAGCGCCGGGGACTATGGCGAGCAGTTCTTC. Translating gives CSAGDYGEQFF.

This clonotype was detected a few times. The chain links TRBV20-1 to TRBJ2-7; D may be TRBD2 (5 bases). CDR1 and CDR2 from the germline V gene are DFQATT and SNEGSKA (reference sequence). V was trimmed by 0 bases and J by 3 bases, leaving 15 bases between them. The CDR3 covers 15 residues. CDR3 sequence: CSAREGITGGYEQYF. In DNA, the CDR3 is TGCAGTGCTAGAGAAGGAATAACTGGAGGCTACGAGCAGTACTTC.

This clonotype was counted only a few times. The chain is built from TRBV15 and TRBJ1-2; D is possibly TRBD1 (5 bases). The CDR3 extends over 14 amino acids. Germline V lookup: CDR1 LNHNV, CDR2 YYDKDF (reference sequence). V was cut by 0 bases and J by 3 bases, with 8 bases left in between. This CDR3 reads CATSRDQGDYGYTF. CDR3 nucleotide sequence: TGTGCCACCAGCAGAGATCAGGGAGACTATGGCTACACCTTC. The complete variable domain, with remaining parts taken from reference TRBV15 and TRBJ1-2, reads DAMVIQNPRYQVTQFGKPVTLSCSQTLNHNVMYWYQQKSSQAPKLLFHYYDKDFNNEADTPDNFQSRRPNTSFCFLDIRSPGLGDTAMYLCATSRDQGDYGYTFGSGTRLTVV.

There are a few counts of this clonotype. The CDR3 reads CASSETGDNQPQHF. The DNA of the CDR3 is TGTGCCAGCAGCGAAACAGGGGACAATCAGCCCCAGCATTTT. The chain links TRBV6-4 to TRBJ1-5; 7 bases align to TRBD1. Looked up from germline, CDR1 is MRHNA and CDR2 is SNTAGT. There are 14 residues in the CDR3. V gave up 6 bases and J gave up 3 bases; unmatched junction bases: 5.

Here the CDR3 DNA reads TGCAGTGTTGCAACAGGGGTACCCTACAATGAGCAGTTCTTC. Its protein product is CSVATGVPYNEQFF. V usage is TRBV20-1 and J usage is TRBJ2-1, with 7 bases fitting TRBD1. This CDR3 contains 14 residues. The trim removed 7 bases at V and 2 bases at J, leaving 8 bases unmatched. CDR1 is DFQATT and CDR2 is SNEGSKA in the germline V gene (reference sequence).

The V and J genes are TRBV29-1 and TRBJ2-7; no reliable D call. This CDR3 spans 14 amino acids. V dropped 0 bases and J dropped 7 bases, with 16 bases sitting between them. Germline CDR1 and CDR2: SQVTM and ANQGSEA. CDR3 in DNA: TGCAGCGTTGAAGATCTCTCGGAAGGGTTAGAGCAGTACTTC. This encodes CSVEDLSEGLEQYF.

The chain's CDR3 is CASSPTSGGPLWQYF. Here the CDR3 DNA reads TGTGCCAGCAGCCCTACTAGCGGGGGGCCCCTGTGGCAGTATTTT. The chain uses TRBV27 and TRBJ2-3; 12 bases align to TRBD2. This CDR3 is built from 15 residues. Germline-derived CDR1 and CDR2 are MNHEY and SMNVEV (reference sequence). The trim removed 6 bases at V and 11 bases at J, leaving 12 bases unmatched.

The J gene is TRBJ2-1, the V gene TRBV7-9; D possibly matches TRBD1 or TRBD2 (5 bases each). V shed 3 bases and J shed 9 bases, with 18 bases lying between them. Germline values: CDR1 SEHNR, CDR2 FQNEAQ (reference sequence). The CDR3 has 15 residues. CDR3 protein: CASSFPGTVKGEQFF. The CDR3 nucleotides read TGTGCCAGCAGCTTCCCCGGGACCGTAAAGGGTGAGCAGTTCTTC.

The chain joins TRBV20-1 to TRBJ2-7; D ambiguous. CDR3 length: 9 amino acids. CDR1 and CDR2 (germline): DFQATT, SNEGSKA (reference sequence). Deletions cut 7 bases from V and 7 bases from J, with 8 bases between. The CDR3 DNA follows: TGCAGTGGGCGAGGAGAGCAGTACTTC. Translation gives CSGRGEQYF.

The rearrangement links TRBV12-3 or TRBV12-4 to TRBJ1-2; the D is unclear. Deletions cut 5 bases from V and 8 bases from J, with 15 bases between. The CDR3 runs 13 residues. The CDR3 reads CASSPLPDGGYTF. The CDR3 nucleotides read TGTGCCAGCAGTCCCCTACCCGACGGAGGCTACACCTTC.

V gene TRBV29-1 combines with J gene TRBJ2-3; the match to TRBD2 covers 11 bases. Germline-derived CDR1 and CDR2 are SQVTM and ANQGSEA. CDR3 length: 14 residues. The V and J ends lost 6 bases and 2 bases, in that order; junction bases with no gene match: 4. DNA for the CDR3: TGCAGCGTCCCGACTAGCGGGGTCACAGATACGCAGTATTTT. This codes for CSVPTSGVTDTQYF.

This clonotype turned up a few times. The CDR3 here is CASSSSGTPINEQFF. As DNA, the CDR3 is TGCGCCAGCAGCTCATCCGGGACACCTATCAATGAGCAGTTCTTC. V is TRBV5-1 and J is TRBJ2-1; possibly TRBD1 for D (6 bases). Trimming took 3 bases from V and 6 from J, leaving 16 bases between them. CDR1 is SGHRS, CDR2 YFSETQ, per germline. The CDR3 has 15 amino acids.

This chain joins TRBV20-1 and TRBJ2-5; D not certain. This CDR3 is built from 15 residues. V was shortened by 0 bases and J by 5 bases, with 16 bases between the two germline ends. CDR1 is DFQATT and CDR2 is SNEGSKA in the germline V gene (reference sequence). The chain's CDR3 is CSARDGVLVRETQYF. For the CDR3, the DNA is TGCAGTGCTAGAGATGGAGTCTTAGTCAGGGAGACCCAGTACTTC.

This clonotype has a single count. This sequence joins TRBV5-1 and TRBJ1-6; D possibly corresponds to TRBD1 (5 bases). V gave up 4 bases and J gave up 8 bases, with 16 bases separating them. This CDR3 spans 15 amino acids. The V gene's germline CDR1 is SGHRS and CDR2 YFSETQ. CDR3 amino acids: CASSLSWGGDSPLHF. As DNA, the CDR3 is TGCGCCAGCAGCCTTTCTTGGGGCGGAGATTCACCCCTCCACTTT.

This chain connects TRBV11-2 to TRBJ2-1; D is perhaps TRBD2 (6 bases). V was pared by 6 bases and J by 9 bases, with 15 bases between. Per the germline V gene, CDR1 is SGHAT and CDR2 is FQNNGV. The CDR3 loop spans 13 amino acids. This chain's CDR3 is CASRTGGFSEQFF. CDR3 nucleotide sequence: TGTGCCAGCAGGACTGGGGGGTTTAGTGAGCAGTTCTTC.

V usage is TRBV29-1 and J usage is TRBJ1-1; no reliable D call. CDR1 is SQVTM and CDR2 is ANQGSEA in the germline V gene. The CDR3 is 12 amino acids. V was clipped by 2 bases and J by 5 bases, with 9 bases between them. CDR3 residues: CSVEKQSTEAFF. The CDR3 coding sequence is TGCAGCGTTGAAAAGCAGAGTACTGAAGCTTTCTTT.